A single sample gave rise to the 25 T cell receptor beta chains below, sequenced in a study of blood T cell repertoires in COVID-19. TCRdb's table, derived via immunoSEQ multiplex PCR, lists solely in-frame clones and lacks some. The sample records 150,000 to 200,000 clones, roughly four fifths being singletons. The sequencing input was peripheral blood. The origin of the receptors is a human donor in a cohort sampled during active COVID-19.

CDR3 loop: CASSEGGGGAAGETQYF. The CDR3 bases are TGTGCCAGCAGTGAAGGAGGCGGGGGAGCGGCGGGGGAGACCCAGTACTTC. This chain links TRBV9 with TRBJ2-5; 7 nucleotides match TRBD2. Germline V lookup: CDR1 SGDLS, CDR2 YYNGEE. This CDR3 is built from 17 residues. V dropped 5 bases and J dropped 5; count of bases not matched to a gene: 18.

The J gene is TRBJ1-1, the V gene TRBV12-3 or TRBV12-4; D is unclear. V gave up 8 bases and J gave up 1 base, with 8 bases separating them. The CDR3 extends over 12 amino acids. The CDR3 DNA reads TGTGCCAGCCTTCGGAGGAACACTGAAGCTTTCTTT. This encodes CASLRRNTEAFF.

This clone was seen a few times. The chain carries TRBV7-8 and TRBJ2-7, with 11 bases lining up with TRBD1. The junction had 13 bases not matched to a gene; V was cut back by 7 bases and J by 5 bases. This CDR3 is built from 16 residues. Per the germline V gene, CDR1 is SGHVS and CDR2 is FQNEAQ. The CDR3 sequence: CASTRDRGLMQDEQYF. The CDR3, as DNA: TGTGCCAGCACCCGGGACAGGGGGTTAATGCAGGACGAGCAGTACTTC.

This chain links TRBV4-3 with TRBJ1-3, with 7 bases that match TRBD1. The V and J ends lost 2 bases and 4 bases, in that order; junction bases with no gene match: 2. Germline V gene lookup returns CDR1 LGHNA and CDR2 YSLEER. The CDR3 runs to 14 residues. The DNA of the CDR3 is TGCGCCAGCAGCCAAAAGACAGGGGGAAACACCATATATTTT. It is translated as CASSQKTGGNTIYF.

This clone was seen just once. The chain combines TRBV4-3 with TRBJ2-7; the D is unclear. Between the trimmed V and J ends, which lost 1 base and 3 bases, there was a span of 10 bases. There are 14 residues in the CDR3. Germline CDR1 reads LGHNA; CDR2 reads YSLEER. CDR3 sequence (DNA): TGCGCCAGCAGCCAAGGTTCGCGGAGCTACGAGCAGTACTTC. Translated: CASSQGSRSYEQYF.

The CDR3: CASSFKNTGELFF. CDR3 bases: TGTGCCAGCAGTTTTAAAAACACCGGGGAGCTGTTTTTT. The V call is TRBV12-3 or TRBV12-4, the J call TRBJ2-2; D is uncertain. There are 13 residues in the CDR3. V was pared by 3 bases and J by 2 bases, with 4 bases between.

The gene calls are TRBV15 and TRBJ2-5; 7 positions match TRBD2. The CDR3 loop spans 15 amino acids. Per the germline V gene, CDR1 is LNHNV and CDR2 is YYDKDF (reference sequence). Unmatched junction bases numbered 6, after V lost 0 bases and J lost 5 bases. As DNA, the CDR3 is TGTGCCACCAGCAGAGAAGGGGAGGGGTGGGAGACCCAGTACTTC. Protein sequence: CATSREGEGWETQYF.

Written as DNA, the CDR3 is TGCGCCAGCAGGGTAACAGGGGCCAACGTCCTGACTTTC. It encodes CASRVTGANVLTF. This chain uses TRBV10-2 with TRBJ2-6; D unclear. V shed 6 bases and J shed 4 bases, with 7 bases lying between them. CDR3 length equals 13 residues. Germline assignment: CDR1 WSHSY and CDR2 SAAADI.

This chain uses TRBV6-5 with TRBJ1-1, with D hard to call. The ends were cut back, 3 bases at V and 4 bases at J, with 15 bases in the middle. Germline V gives CDR1 MNHEY, CDR2 SVGAGI. The CDR3 has 15 amino acids. The CDR3 nucleotides are TGTGCCAGCAGTTATAGAGGGTTATCGATCACTGAAGCTTTCTTT. This codes for CASSYRGLSITEAFF.

The chain links TRBV7-2 to TRBJ2-3; a weak D match, TRBD2 (5 bases). This CDR3 contains 15 residues. Between the trimmed V and J ends, which lost 5 bases and 4 bases, there was a span of 16 bases. In germline, CDR1 is SGHTA, CDR2 FQGNSA. CDR3 in DNA: TGTGCCAGCAGCACAACTAGTTCTTTCTCAGATACGCAGTATTTT. Residues: CASSTTSSFSDTQYF. The whole variable domain, remainder taken from reference TRBV7-2 and TRBJ2-3, is GAGVSQSPSNKVTEKGKDVELRCDPISGHTALYWYRQSLGQGLEFLIYFQGNSAPDKSGLPSDRFSAERTGGSVSTLTIQRTQQEDSAVYLCASSTTSSFSDTQYFGPGTRLTVL.

This clone was seen only once. V and J are TRBV19 and TRBJ2-1; 7 bases align to TRBD2. Germline CDR1 reads LNHDA; CDR2 reads SQIVND (reference sequence). After removal of 5 bases from V and 0 bases from J, the junction contained 13 bases not matched to a gene. The CDR3 consists of 18 residues. CDR3 DNA: TGTGCCAGTAGTTTCCCTAGCGGTCGAGTCGACTCCTACAATGAGCAGTTCTTC. It yields the protein CASSFPSGRVDSYNEQFF.

This chain uses TRBV12-3 or TRBV12-4 with TRBJ1-1; possible D gene TRBD1, 6 bases. This CDR3 has 12 residues. Trimming removed 7 bases at V and 11 bases at J, with 17 bases between. CDR3 residues: CASTSRGAKAFF. As DNA, the CDR3 is TGTGCCAGCACCTCTCGGGGGGCTAAGGCTTTCTTT.

V and J are TRBV27 and TRBJ2-3, with D maybe TRBD1 (5 bases). The V end lost 5 bases, the J end lost 6 bases, and 15 bases lay between the germline ends. There are 14 residues in the CDR3. The germline gives CDR1 MNHEY, CDR2 SMNVEV (reference sequence). The CDR3 here is CASSTTGNWDTQYF. DNA for the CDR3: TGTGCCAGCAGTACTACAGGAAATTGGGATACGCAGTATTTT.

The chain links TRBV7-2 to TRBJ2-7, with D perhaps matching TRBD1 (6 bases). The V gene's germline CDR1 is SGHTA and CDR2 FQGNSA. The V and J ends lost 4 bases and 5 bases respectively, with 12 bases between them. The CDR3 is made up of 13 amino acids. The DNA for the CDR3 is TGTGCCAGCAGCTCCCTAGGGGGAAACGAGCAGTACTTC. Translation gives CASSSLGGNEQYF.

The chain combines TRBV27 with TRBJ1-2; tentatively, D is TRBD1 (6 bases). Germline V lookup: CDR1 MNHEY, CDR2 SMNVEV (reference sequence). Deletions cut 6 bases from V and 3 bases from J, with 17 bases between. The CDR3 runs 15 residues. CDR3 DNA sequence: TGTGCCAGCAGACAAGCTGACAGGACTTACTATGGCTACACCTTC. It codes for CASRQADRTYYGYTF.

The chain uses TRBV14 and TRBJ1-4; TRBD1 matches 9 bases. The CDR3 extends over 19 amino acids. The V and J ends lost 0 bases and 7 bases, in that order; junction bases with no gene match: 15. Per germline, CDR1 SGHDN and CDR2 FVKESK. The CDR3 loop reads CASSQDLGQGVLTAEKLFF. For the CDR3, the DNA is TGTGCCAGCAGCCAAGATTTGGGACAGGGAGTCTTGACGGCTGAAAAACTGTTTTTT.

The chain couples TRBV19 to TRBJ1-2; unclear D gene. CDR1 and CDR2 from the germline V gene are LNHDA and SQIVND (reference sequence). Trimming stripped 3 bases from V and 2 bases from J, with 7 bases between. There are 13 residues in the CDR3. The CDR3 reads CASSISQNYGYTF. The CDR3 nucleotides are TGTGCCAGTAGTATTTCACAAAACTATGGCTACACCTTC.

The rearrangement joins TRBV11-2 to TRBJ2-7; the match to TRBD2 covers 12 bases. This CDR3 is built from 16 residues. Germline V gene sequence: CDR1 SGHAT, CDR2 FQNNGV. V lost 6 bases and J lost 2; bases outside the gene matches: 8. The CDR3, as DNA: TGTGCCAGCAGTCCACCGACTAGCGGGGGCCCCTACGAGCAGTACTTC. Its translation: CASSPPTSGGPYEQYF.

This clone came up a few times. The rearrangement joins TRBV2 to TRBJ1-3; D gene uncertain. Trimming removed 3 bases at V and 0 bases at J, with 12 bases between. The CDR3 has 16 amino acids. Germline-derived CDR1 and CDR2 are SNHLY and FYNNEI. This CDR3 reads CASSDYSLFSGNTIYF. CDR3 in DNA: TGTGCCAGCAGTGACTATAGCCTTTTCTCTGGAAACACCATATATTTT. Full variable domain (missing parts from reference TRBV2 and TRBJ1-3): EPEVTQTPSHQVTQMGQEVILRCVPISNHLYFYWYRQILGQKVEFLVSFYNNEISEKSEIFDDQFSVERPDGSNFTLKIRSTKLEDSAMYFCASSDYSLFSGNTIYFGEGSWLTVV.

The chain is built from TRBV12-5 and TRBJ2-1; TRBD2 matches 8 bases. Trimming cost V 0 bases and J 0 bases; bases outside gene matches: 10. The CDR3 is made up of 19 amino acids. CDR1 is LGHNT, CDR2 FRNRAP, per germline. CDR3 loop: CASGLVREAGASSYNEQFF. In DNA, the CDR3 is TGTGCTAGTGGTTTGGTACGGGAAGCGGGGGCAAGCTCCTACAATGAGCAGTTCTTC.

This chain links TRBV24-1 with TRBJ2-1; 14 nucleotides agree with TRBD2. This CDR3 comprises 18 residues. Trimming removed 4 bases from V and 0 bases from J; junction bases left unmatched: 4. Germline V gene data show CDR1 as KGHDR and CDR2 as SFDVKD. CDR3 in amino acids: CATSDSGTSGSSYNEQFF. For the CDR3, the DNA is TGTGCCACCAGTGACTCTGGGACTAGCGGGAGCTCCTACAATGAGCAGTTCTTC.

The chain couples TRBV20-1 to TRBJ1-2; D gene unclear. Trimming removed 3 bases at V and 3 bases at J, with 8 bases between. In germline, CDR1 is DFQATT, CDR2 SNEGSKA (reference sequence). The CDR3 covers 12 residues. Here the CDR3 DNA reads TGCAGTGCTAGTCCCAATTACTATGGCTACACCTTC. Its translation is CSASPNYYGYTF.

The chain has TRBV5-1 and TRBJ2-1; 7 bases map to TRBD2. Germline values: CDR1 SGHRS, CDR2 YFSETQ. This CDR3 is 15 amino acids long. V trimming: 0 bases; J trimming: 5 bases; junction bases outside the gene matches: 5. The CDR3 nucleotides read TGCGCCAGCAGCTTGGAGCGGGGAGATAACAATGAGCAGTTCTTC. Its protein is CASSLERGDNNEQFF.

The J gene is TRBJ2-3, the V gene TRBV4-1; possibly TRBD1 for D (5 bases). Germline CDR1 and CDR2: MGHRA and YSYEKL. The ends were cut back, 0 bases at V and 0 bases at J, with 10 bases in the middle. The CDR3 contains 16 residues. CDR3 bases: TGCGCCAGCAGCCAAGACTCCAGGGCTAGCACAGATACGCAGTATTTT. It translates to CASSQDSRASTDTQYF.

The genes are TRBV27 and TRBJ1-2; D possibly corresponds to TRBD1 (5 bases). Germline V lookup: CDR1 MNHEY, CDR2 SMNVEV (reference sequence). V was pared by 6 bases and J by 5 bases, with 16 bases between. There are 14 residues in the CDR3. The CDR3 is CASRPSGLTYGYTF. CDR3 in DNA: TGTGCCAGCAGACCCTCGGGACTCACTTATGGCTACACCTTC.